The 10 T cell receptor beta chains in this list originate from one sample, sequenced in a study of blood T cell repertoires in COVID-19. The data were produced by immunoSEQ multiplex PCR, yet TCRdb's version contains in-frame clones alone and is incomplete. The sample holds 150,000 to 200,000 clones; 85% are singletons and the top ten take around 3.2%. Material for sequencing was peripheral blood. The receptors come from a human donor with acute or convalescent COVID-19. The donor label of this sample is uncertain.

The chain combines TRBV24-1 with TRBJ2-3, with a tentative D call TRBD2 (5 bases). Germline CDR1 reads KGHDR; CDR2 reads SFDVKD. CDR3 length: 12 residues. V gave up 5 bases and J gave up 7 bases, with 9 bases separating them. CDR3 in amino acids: CATSGTQNTQYF. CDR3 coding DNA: TGTGCCACCAGTGGGACTCAGAATACGCAGTATTTT.

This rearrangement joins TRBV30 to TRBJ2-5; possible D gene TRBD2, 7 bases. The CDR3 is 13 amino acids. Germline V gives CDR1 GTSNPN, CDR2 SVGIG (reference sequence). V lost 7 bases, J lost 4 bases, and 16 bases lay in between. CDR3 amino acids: CALRGGGIETQYF. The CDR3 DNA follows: TGTGCCTTAAGGGGAGGGGGAATAGAGACCCAGTACTTC.

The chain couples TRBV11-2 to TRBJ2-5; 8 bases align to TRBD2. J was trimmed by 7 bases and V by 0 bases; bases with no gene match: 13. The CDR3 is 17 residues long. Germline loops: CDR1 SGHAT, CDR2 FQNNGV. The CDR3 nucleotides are TGTGCCAGCAGCTTAGATCAGGCTAGCGGGCGGGAGGCGACCCAGTACTTC. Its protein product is CASSLDQASGREATQYF.

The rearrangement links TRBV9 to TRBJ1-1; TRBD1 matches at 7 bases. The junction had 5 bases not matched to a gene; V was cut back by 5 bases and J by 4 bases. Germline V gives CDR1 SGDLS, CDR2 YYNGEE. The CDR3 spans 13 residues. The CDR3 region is CASSPNRGTEAFF. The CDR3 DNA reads TGTGCCAGCAGTCCAAACAGGGGCACTGAAGCTTTCTTT. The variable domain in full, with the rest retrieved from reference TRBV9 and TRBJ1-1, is DSGVTQTPKHLITATGQRVTLRCSPRSGDLSVYWYQQSLDQGLQFLIQYYNGEERAKGNILERFSAQQFPDLHSELNLSSLELGDSALYFCASSPNRGTEAFFGQGTRLTVV.

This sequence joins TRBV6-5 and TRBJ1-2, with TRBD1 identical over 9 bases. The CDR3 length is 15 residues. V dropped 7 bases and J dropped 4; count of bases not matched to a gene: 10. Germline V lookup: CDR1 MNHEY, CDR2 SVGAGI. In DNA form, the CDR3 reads TGTGCCAGCAACGACAGGGGGACCCCTGGCTATGGCTACACCTTC. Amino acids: CASNDRGTPGYGYTF.

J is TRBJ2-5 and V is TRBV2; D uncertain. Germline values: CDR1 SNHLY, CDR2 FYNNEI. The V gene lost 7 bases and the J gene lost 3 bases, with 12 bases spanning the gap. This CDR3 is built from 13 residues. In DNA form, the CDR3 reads TGTGCCAGCAATAACGGAGTTAAAGAGACCCAGTACTTC. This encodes CASNNGVKETQYF.

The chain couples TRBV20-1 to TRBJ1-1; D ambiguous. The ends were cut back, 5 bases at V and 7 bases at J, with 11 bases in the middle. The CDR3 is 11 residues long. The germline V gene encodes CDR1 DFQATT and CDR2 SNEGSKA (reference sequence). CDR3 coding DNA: TGCAGTGCTCCCCGGGGAGGTGAAGCTTTCTTT. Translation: CSAPRGGEAFF.

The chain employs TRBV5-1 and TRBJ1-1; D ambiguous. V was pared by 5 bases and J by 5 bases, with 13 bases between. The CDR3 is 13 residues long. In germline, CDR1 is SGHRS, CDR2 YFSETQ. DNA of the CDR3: TGCGCCAGCAGGACTGAGGAGGCGACTGAAGCTTTCTTT. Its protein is CASRTEEATEAFF.

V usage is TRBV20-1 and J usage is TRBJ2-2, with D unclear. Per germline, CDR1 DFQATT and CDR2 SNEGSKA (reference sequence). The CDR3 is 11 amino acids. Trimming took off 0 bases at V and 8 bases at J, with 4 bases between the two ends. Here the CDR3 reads CSARDGGELFF. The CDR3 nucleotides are TGCAGTGCTAGAGACGGGGGGGAGCTGTTTTTT.

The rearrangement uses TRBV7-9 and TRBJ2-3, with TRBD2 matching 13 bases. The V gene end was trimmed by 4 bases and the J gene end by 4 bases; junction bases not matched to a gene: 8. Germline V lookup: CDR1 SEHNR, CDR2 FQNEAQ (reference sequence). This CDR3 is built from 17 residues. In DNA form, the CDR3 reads TGTGCCAGCAGCTACCGGACTAGCGGGGGTTGGGCAGATACGCAGTATTTT. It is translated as CASSYRTSGGWADTQYF.